A single sample is the source of the 17 T cell receptor beta chains below, sequenced in a study of T cells in Graves' hyperthyroidism and ophthalmopathy. TCR beta CDR3 region amplification was performed from RNA transcripts. In the first-round RT-PCR of the TCR CDR3, the HTBI primer set was used. TCRdb re-analysed the multiplex PCR reads in MiXCR, keeping a single row per CDR3 protein. The repertoire consists of fewer than 550,000 distinct CDR3 sequences, with about a sixth occurring once and the leading ten covering less than 15%. The sample taken for sequencing was blood. Source of these receptors: a woman between 18 and 29 years old with Graves' hyperthyroidism.

This clonotype appeared many times. The J gene is TRBJ1-1, the V gene TRBV7-9; D is ambiguous. The CDR3 is 15 amino acids. Per the germline V gene, CDR1 is SEHNR and CDR2 is FQNEAQ (reference sequence). The V gene lost 4 bases and the J gene lost 6 bases, with 18 bases spanning the gap. The CDR3 loop reads CASSSLVRKVPEAFF. CDR3 DNA sequence: TGTGCCAGCAGCTCGCTCGTCCGGAAAGTACCTGAAGCTTTCTTT. The variable domain in full, with the rest retrieved from reference TRBV7-9 and TRBJ1-1, is DTGVSQNPRHKITKRGQNVTFRCDPISEHNRLYWYRQTLGQGPEFLTYFQNEAQLEKSRLLSDRFSAERPKGSFSTLEIQRTEQGDSAMYLCASSSLVRKVPEAFFGQGTRLTVV.

The J gene is TRBJ1-2, the V gene TRBV7-2; D is undetermined. The germline gives CDR1 SGHTA, CDR2 FQGNSA. The germline V and J ends were trimmed by 1 base and 5 bases, with 8 bases remaining between them. This CDR3 region has 13 residues. The CDR3 is CASSLEVPYGYTF. As DNA, the CDR3 is TGTGCCAGCAGCTTAGAGGTACCTTATGGCTACACCTTC.

A few counts support this clonotype. The chain has TRBV18 and TRBJ1-3; D not certain. Per germline, CDR1 KGHSH and CDR2 LQKENI. V was trimmed by 1 base and J by 3 bases, leaving 7 bases between them. This CDR3 is built from 14 residues. CDR3: CASSPQGDGNTIYF. The CDR3 DNA reads as TGTGCCAGCTCACCACAGGGCGATGGAAACACCATATATTTT.

This clonotype was recorded many times. The CDR3 coding sequence is TGTGCCAGCAGTGAATGGGTAGGGCAGCCCCAGCATTTT. It codes for CASSEWVGQPQHF. The rearrangement uses TRBV2 and TRBJ1-5; D is unclear. Germline V gene sequence: CDR1 SNHLY, CDR2 FYNNEI. CDR3 length: 13 amino acids. V was pared by 2 bases and J by 7 bases, with 9 bases between.

This clonotype was counted many times. The chain couples TRBV6-1 to TRBJ2-7; possibly TRBD2 for D (5 bases). The germline V and J ends were trimmed by 6 bases and 3 bases, with 24 bases remaining between them. The CDR3 consists of 17 residues. Germline CDR1 MNHNS, CDR2 SASEGT. The CDR3 is CASSTPTGRLHNYEQYF. The CDR3 DNA reads as TGTGCCAGCAGCACTCCGACGGGGAGACTTCACAACTACGAGCAGTACTTC.

This clonotype was counted ten times or more. The genes are TRBV7-8 and TRBJ1-1, with no clear D. Germline-derived CDR1 and CDR2 are SGHVS and FQNEAQ. Trimming pared 5 bases from V and 3 bases from J, leaving 16 bases between. The CDR3 is 15 residues long. The CDR3 spells CASSPNLARDTEAFF. CDR3 DNA sequence: TGTGCCAGCAGCCCGAATCTCGCACGGGACACTGAAGCTTTCTTT.

This clonotype was counted a few times. This chain links TRBV20-1 with TRBJ2-7, with 10 nucleotides matching TRBD2. CDR3 size: 16 residues. Unmatched junction bases numbered 11, after V lost 5 bases and J lost 1 base. Germline V lookup: CDR1 DFQATT, CDR2 SNEGSKA (reference sequence). The CDR3, as DNA: TGCAGTGCTTCACTGTTACTAGCGGGATGGTCCTACGAGCAGTACTTC. This codes for CSASLLLAGWSYEQYF.

This clonotype was detected many times. The gene calls are TRBV28 and TRBJ1-1; a weak D match, TRBD1 (6 bases). Germline V gene data show CDR1 as MDHEN and CDR2 as SYDVKM. The V end was cut by 7 bases, the J end by 3 bases, with 21 bases between. The CDR3 has 16 amino acids. The CDR3 loop reads CASTHTQGLMDTEAFF. Here the CDR3 DNA reads TGTGCCAGCACCCATACTCAGGGGCTGATGGACACTGAAGCTTTCTTT.

This sequence joins TRBV7-9 and TRBJ1-4; D is unclear. Germline V gene lookup returns CDR1 SEHNR and CDR2 FQNEAQ (reference sequence). With 3 bases removed from V and 5 bases from J, the gap between germline ends came to 10 bases. The CDR3 is made up of 14 amino acids. In DNA form, the CDR3 reads TGTGCCAGCAGCTTGGGCAGTTTAAATGAAAAACTGTTTTTT. Its protein product is CASSLGSLNEKLFF.

The V and J genes are TRBV6-1 and TRBJ2-2; possibly TRBD2 for D (5 bases). This CDR3 region has 13 residues. Germline-derived CDR1 and CDR2 are MNHNS and SASEGT. V shed 5 bases and J shed 6 bases, with 10 bases lying between them. The CDR3 DNA sequence: TGTGCCAGCAGTTTACTAGTCCCCGGGGAGCTGTTTTTT. This encodes CASSLLVPGELFF.

J is TRBJ2-1 and V is TRBV6-2 or TRBV6-3, with TRBD1 as a possible D gene (7 bases). The length of the CDR3 is 16 residues. The germline gives CDR1 MNHEY, CDR2 SVGEGT. Between the trimmed V and J ends, which lost 5 bases and 6 bases, there was a span of 20 bases. Written as DNA, the CDR3 is TGTGCCAGCAGTGAACTCAGGGGGAAGGGGGGCAATGAGCAGTTCTTC. This gives the protein CASSELRGKGGNEQFF.

This clonotype has only one observation. The V and J genes are TRBV29-1 and TRBJ2-5; 7 bases fit TRBD1. Per germline, CDR1 SQVTM and CDR2 ANQGSEA. The CDR3 totals 13 residues. V was pared by 4 bases and J by 5 bases, with 7 bases of the junction left unmatched. The CDR3 is CSVVRGRGETQYF. CDR3 nucleotides: TGCAGCGTTGTCAGGGGGAGAGGCGAGACCCAGTACTTC.

V gene TRBV6-1 combines with J gene TRBJ2-7; possibly TRBD1 or TRBD2 for D (7 bases each). Trimming left V 4 bases short and J 0 bases short, with 19 bases between. This CDR3 contains 17 residues. Germline V lookup: CDR1 MNHNS, CDR2 SASEGT. This chain's CDR3 is CASSARRGGRNSYEQYF. The CDR3 DNA is TGTGCCAGCAGTGCTCGCAGGGGGGGACGGAACTCCTACGAGCAGTACTTC.

This clonotype has at least ten counts. The chain links TRBV12-5 to TRBJ2-5; 8 bases line up with TRBD2. The germline gives CDR1 LGHNT, CDR2 FRNRAP. The V and J ends lost 4 bases and 2 bases, in that order; junction bases with no gene match: 3. This CDR3 has 14 residues. In DNA, the CDR3 is TGTGCTAGTGGTTCCGGGAGGGGGCAAGAGACCCAGTACTTC. Its protein product is CASGSGRGQETQYF.

This clonotype has more than one count but fewer than ten. Possible read error: a much larger clone is one base away. The chain joins TRBV2 to TRBJ1-1; 9 bases agree with TRBD1. The length of the CDR3 is 15 residues. CDR1 and CDR2 from the germline V gene are SNHLY and FYNNEI. CDR3 sequence reads: CASSPPGQGMSEALF. In DNA form, the CDR3 reads TGTGCCAGCAGTCCCCCGGGACAGGGAATGAGTGAAGCTCTCTTT. The full variable domain, completed using reference TRBV2 and TRBJ1-1, is EPEVTQTPSHQVTQMGQEVILRCVPISNHLYFYWYRQILGQKVEFLVSFYNNEISEKSEIFDDQFSVERPDGSNFTLKIRSTKLEDSAMYFCASSPPGQGMSEALFGQGTRLTVV.

This clonotype appeared many times. This chain links TRBV4-2 with TRBJ2-3; tentatively, D is TRBD2 (6 bases). This CDR3 is 15 amino acids long. In germline, CDR1 is LGHNA, CDR2 YNFKEQ. V lost 4 bases and J 4 bases, leaving 15 bases between the germline ends. CDR3 nucleotides: TGTGCCAGCAGCCCGATTTCCGGGAGCTCAGATACGCAGTATTTT. Translation gives CASSPISGSSDTQYF.

This chain links TRBV20-1 with TRBJ2-5; possible D gene TRBD2, 5 bases. The CDR3 contains 14 residues. Per the germline V gene, CDR1 is DFQATT and CDR2 is SNEGSKA (reference sequence). The V and J ends lost 6 bases and 5 bases respectively, with 19 bases between them. CDR3 residues: CSATPDPTGETQYF. The DNA of the CDR3 is TGCAGTGCGACACCGGACCCAACGGGGGAGACCCAGTACTTC.